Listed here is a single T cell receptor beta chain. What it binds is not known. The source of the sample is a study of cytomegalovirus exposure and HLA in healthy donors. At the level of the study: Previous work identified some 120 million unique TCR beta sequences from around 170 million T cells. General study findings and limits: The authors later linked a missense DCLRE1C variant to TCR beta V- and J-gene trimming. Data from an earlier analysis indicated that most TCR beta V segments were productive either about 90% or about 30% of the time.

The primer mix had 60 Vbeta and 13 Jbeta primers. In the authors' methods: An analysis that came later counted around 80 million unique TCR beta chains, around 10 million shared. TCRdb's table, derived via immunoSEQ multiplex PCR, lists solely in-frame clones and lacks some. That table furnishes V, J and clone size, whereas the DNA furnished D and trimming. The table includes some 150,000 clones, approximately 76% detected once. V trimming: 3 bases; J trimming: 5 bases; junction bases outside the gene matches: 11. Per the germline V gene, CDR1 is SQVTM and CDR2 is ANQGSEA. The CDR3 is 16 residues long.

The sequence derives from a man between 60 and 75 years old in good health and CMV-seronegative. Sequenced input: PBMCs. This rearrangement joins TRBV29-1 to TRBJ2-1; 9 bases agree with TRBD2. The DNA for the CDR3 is TGCAGCGTTGAGGGGCTAGCGGGGCGATTCAACAATGAGCAGTTCTTC. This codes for CSVEGLAGRFNNEQFF.